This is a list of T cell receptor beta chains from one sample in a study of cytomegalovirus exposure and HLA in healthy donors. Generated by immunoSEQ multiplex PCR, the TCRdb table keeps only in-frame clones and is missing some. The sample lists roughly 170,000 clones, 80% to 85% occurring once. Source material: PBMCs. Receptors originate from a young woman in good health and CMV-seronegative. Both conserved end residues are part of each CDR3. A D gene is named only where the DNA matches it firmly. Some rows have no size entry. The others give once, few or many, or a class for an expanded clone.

cdr3_aa: CASGRPDQGDTEAFF; cdr3_nt: TGTGCTAGTGGCCGCCCAGACCAGGGTGACACTGAAGCTTTCTTT; cdr3_length: 15; j_call: TRBJ1-1; clone_size: once; v_call: TRBV12-5; d_call: NA
cdr3_aa: CASSGAYQGDNSPLHF; cdr3_nt: TGTGCCAGCAGTGGCGCCTACCAGGGGGATAATTCACCCCTCCACTTT; cdr3_length: 16; j_call: TRBJ1-6; clone_size: NA; v_call: TRBV28; d_call: TRBD1
cdr3_aa: CASSRGQGNEKLFF; cdr3_nt: TGTGCCAGCAGTAGGGGACAGGGTAATGAAAAACTGTTTTTT; cdr3_length: 14; j_call: TRBJ1-4; clone_size: NA; v_call: TRBV6-1; d_call: TRBD1
cdr3_aa: CASSEYTSYNEQFF; cdr3_nt: TGTGCCAGCAGTGAATATACTAGCTACAATGAGCAGTTCTTC; cdr3_length: 14; j_call: TRBJ2-1; clone_size: NA; v_call: TRBV25-1; d_call: NA
cdr3_aa: CASSLSTGTGANILTF; cdr3_nt: TGTGCCAGCAGTTTATCGACAGGTACTGGGGCCAACATCCTGACTTTC; cdr3_length: 16; j_call: TRBJ2-6; clone_size: NA; v_call: TRBV27; d_call: NA
cdr3_aa: CASRPSGVTNEQFF; cdr3_nt: TGTGCCAGCAGGCCCAGCGGGGTGACCAATGAGCAGTTCTTC; cdr3_length: 14; j_call: TRBJ2-1; clone_size: NA; v_call: TRBV6-1; d_call: TRBD2
cdr3_aa: CASSEATDLSSYNEQFF; cdr3_nt: TGTGCCAGCAGTGAAGCCACGGACTTGAGCTCCTACAATGAGCAGTTCTTC; cdr3_length: 17; j_call: TRBJ2-1; clone_size: NA; v_call: TRBV6-1; d_call: NA
cdr3_aa: CASSVEQGYSGNTIYF; cdr3_nt: TGTGCCAGCAGCGTAGAACAGGGATACTCTGGAAACACCATATATTTT; cdr3_length: 16; j_call: TRBJ1-3; clone_size: once; v_call: TRBV9; d_call: NA
cdr3_aa: CASSQSRKGRQETQYF; cdr3_nt: TGTGCCAGCAGCCAATCTAGGAAAGGGAGGCAAGAGACCCAGTACTTC; cdr3_length: 16; j_call: TRBJ2-5; clone_size: NA; v_call: TRBV16; d_call: NA
cdr3_aa: CAISESGTGEKPTDTQYF; cdr3_nt: TGTGCCATCAGTGAGTCGGGGACAGGTGAAAAACCCACAGATACGCAGTATTTT; cdr3_length: 18; j_call: TRBJ2-3; clone_size: NA; v_call: TRBV10-3; d_call: TRBD1
cdr3_aa: CASSYSISGGREKLFF; cdr3_nt: TGTGCCAGCAGTTATTCAATATCGGGGGGACGGGAAAAACTGTTTTTT; cdr3_length: 16; j_call: TRBJ1-4; clone_size: NA; v_call: TRBV6-5; d_call: NA
cdr3_aa: CASSLVSSNQPQHF; cdr3_nt: TGTGCCAGCAGCTTAGTCAGTAGCAATCAGCCCCAGCATTTT; cdr3_length: 14; j_call: TRBJ1-5; clone_size: NA; v_call: TRBV7-9; d_call: NA
cdr3_aa: CATSRNRDFYEQYF; cdr3_nt: TGTGCCACCAGCAGAAATCGGGACTTCTACGAGCAGTACTTC; cdr3_length: 14; j_call: TRBJ2-7; clone_size: NA; v_call: TRBV15; d_call: NA
cdr3_aa: CASSLNLPFAGGDEQYF; cdr3_nt: TGTGCCAGCAGTTTAAACCTACCATTTGCGGGAGGGGACGAGCAGTACTTC; cdr3_length: 17; j_call: TRBJ2-7; clone_size: NA; v_call: TRBV27; d_call: TRBD2
cdr3_aa: CASTPGAGGFNEQFF; cdr3_nt: TGTGCCAGTACCCCGGGAGCGGGGGGATTTAATGAGCAGTTCTTC; cdr3_length: 15; j_call: TRBJ2-1; clone_size: NA; v_call: TRBV19; d_call: TRBD2
cdr3_aa: CASSLQGAGANGLTF; cdr3_nt: TGTGCCAGCAGCTTACAAGGAGCTGGGGCCAACGGCCTGACTTTC; cdr3_length: 15; j_call: TRBJ2-6; clone_size: NA; v_call: TRBV7-6; d_call: NA
cdr3_aa: CASSLGQNQETQYF; cdr3_nt: TGTGCCAGCAGCTTAGGGCAGAACCAAGAGACCCAGTACTTC; cdr3_length: 14; j_call: TRBJ2-5; clone_size: NA; v_call: TRBV11-3; d_call: NA
cdr3_aa: CASSYSRQGNGYTF; cdr3_nt: TGTGCCAGCAGTTACTCCCGACAGGGAAATGGCTACACCTTC; cdr3_length: 14; j_call: TRBJ1-2; clone_size: once; v_call: TRBV6-5; d_call: TRBD1
cdr3_aa: CASSSRLASSSYNEQFF; cdr3_nt: TGTGCCAGCAGCTCAAGACTAGCGTCGAGCTCCTACAATGAGCAGTTCTTC; cdr3_length: 17; j_call: TRBJ2-1; clone_size: NA; v_call: TRBV11-2; d_call: TRBD2
cdr3_aa: CASSIVEGNQPQHF; cdr3_nt: TGTGCCAGTAGTATCGTCGAGGGTAATCAGCCCCAGCATTTT; cdr3_length: 14; j_call: TRBJ1-5; clone_size: NA; v_call: TRBV19; d_call: NA
cdr3_aa: CASSLVQGATDTQYF; cdr3_nt: TGTGCCAGCAGCTTAGTCCAGGGGGCGACAGATACGCAGTATTTT; cdr3_length: 15; j_call: TRBJ2-3; clone_size: few; v_call: TRBV7-7; d_call: TRBD1
cdr3_aa: CASSPHPPGQGGSPLHF; cdr3_nt: TGTGCCAGCTCACCGCACCCCCCGGGACAGGGAGGTTCACCCCTCCACTTT; cdr3_length: 17; j_call: TRBJ1-6; clone_size: NA; v_call: TRBV18; d_call: TRBD1
cdr3_aa: CASTGEGDGYTF; cdr3_nt: TGTGCCAGCACCGGGGAGGGTGATGGCTACACCTTC; cdr3_length: 12; j_call: TRBJ1-2; clone_size: NA; v_call: TRBV2; d_call: NA
cdr3_aa: CASSPSGNSNQPQHF; cdr3_nt: TGTGCCAGCTCACCGTCGGGAAATAGCAATCAGCCCCAGCATTTT; cdr3_length: 15; j_call: TRBJ1-5; clone_size: once; v_call: TRBV18; d_call: NA
cdr3_aa: CSVEDLPGNHYGYTF; cdr3_nt: TGCAGCGTTGAAGATCTTCCGGGGAATCACTATGGCTACACCTTC; cdr3_length: 15; j_call: TRBJ1-2; clone_size: NA; v_call: TRBV29-1; d_call: NA
cdr3_aa: CASSVGRGTSYEQYF; cdr3_nt: TGTGCCAGCAGCGTAGGCAGGGGGACATCCTACGAGCAGTACTTC; cdr3_length: 15; j_call: TRBJ2-7; clone_size: NA; v_call: TRBV9; d_call: TRBD1
cdr3_aa: CASSVSPGTGSYEQYF; cdr3_nt: TGTGCCAGCAGTGTATCCCCCGGGACAGGGTCCTACGAGCAGTACTTC; cdr3_length: 16; j_call: TRBJ2-7; clone_size: NA; v_call: TRBV2; d_call: TRBD1
cdr3_aa: CASSYRTGVFTEAFF; cdr3_nt: TGTGCCAGCAGTTACCGGACAGGGGTGTTCACTGAAGCTTTCTTT; cdr3_length: 15; j_call: TRBJ1-1; clone_size: few; v_call: TRBV27; d_call: TRBD1
cdr3_aa: CASTASGRPQETQYF; cdr3_nt: TGTGCCAGCACCGCTAGCGGGAGGCCCCAAGAGACCCAGTACTTC; cdr3_length: 15; j_call: TRBJ2-5; clone_size: NA; v_call: TRBV6-5; d_call: TRBD2